Each of the 10 T cell receptor beta chains below was sequenced from the same sample in a study of T cell responses to AZD1222 COVID-19 vaccine. Here immunoSEQ multiplex PCR was the method, and the copy in TCRdb shows in-frame clones only, minus some. The sample consists of about 93,000 clones, under 90% of them appearing once. Specimen: peripheral blood, collected on day 0 of MenACWY control vaccination. These receptors all come from an adult in good health.

The chain carries TRBV15 and TRBJ2-7; perhaps TRBD1 as D (6 bases). V lost 0 bases and J 6 bases, leaving 15 bases between the germline ends. This CDR3 has 15 residues. Germline V CDR1 and CDR2: LNHNV, YYDKDF (reference sequence). CDR3 in DNA: TGTGCCACCAGCAGAGATGATTCTTGGACAGCCGAGCAGTACTTC. This sequence encodes CATSRDDSWTAEQYF.

The chain combines TRBV6-2 or TRBV6-3 with TRBJ1-2; no firm D call. Germline CDR1 reads MNHEY; CDR2 reads SVGEGT. The V end lost 2 bases, the J end lost 4 bases, and 2 bases lay between the germline ends. The CDR3 runs to 11 residues. CDR3 coding DNA: TGTGCCAGCAGTTACACCTATGGCTACACCTTC. Translation gives CASSYTYGYTF.

This clone showed up just once. V and J are TRBV27 and TRBJ1-6; 9 bases agree with TRBD1. V lost 4 bases to trimming and J lost 8 bases; unmatched junction nucleotides: 6. There are 15 residues in the CDR3. Germline loops: CDR1 MNHEY, CDR2 SMNVEV (reference sequence). DNA for the CDR3: TGTGCCAGCAGTTCACCGGGACAGGGCGATTCACCCCTCCACTTT. Encoded protein: CASSSPGQGDSPLHF.

The genes are TRBV6-5 and TRBJ2-7; no definite D call. CDR3 length: 11 residues. Germline V gene sequence: CDR1 MNHEY, CDR2 SVGAGI. V was pared by 3 bases and J by 6 bases, with 6 bases between. The CDR3 sequence is CASSYGVEQYF. The CDR3 DNA reads as TGTGCCAGCAGTTATGGGGTCGAGCAGTACTTC.

The chain recombines TRBV5-4 with TRBJ2-1, with D unclear. V lost 2 bases and J lost 4, with 13 bases in between. The CDR3 is 15 residues long. Germline CDR1 and CDR2: SGHNT and YYREEE (reference sequence). The CDR3 loop is CASSLTGLKYNEQFF. The CDR3 nucleotides are TGTGCCAGCAGCTTAACCGGGCTGAAGTACAATGAGCAGTTCTTC.

The genes are TRBV9 and TRBJ2-1; TRBD2 matches at 10 bases. The CDR3 spans 12 residues. CDR1 is SGDLS, CDR2 YYNGEE, per germline. V gave up 4 bases and J gave up 10 bases; unmatched junction bases: 2. CDR3 DNA: TGTGCCAGCAGCCAGGGACTAGCGGAGCAGTTCTTC. Protein: CASSQGLAEQFF.

This clone was observed a few times. The CDR3 is CASSSGQGKSEQYF. The CDR3 DNA follows: TGTGCCAGCAGTTCCGGACAGGGGAAAAGCGAGCAGTACTTC. This sequence joins TRBV6-5 and TRBJ2-7, with 9 bases lining up with TRBD1. Germline trimming cut 4 bases from V and 6 bases from J; bases unmatched to any gene: 7. Germline V gene sequence: CDR1 MNHEY, CDR2 SVGAGI. The CDR3 has 14 amino acids.

Points on this clone: This sample also contains other DNA sequences that code for the same CDR3. V usage is TRBV7-8 and J usage is TRBJ2-1; D is unclear. Germline V gene sequence: CDR1 SGHVS, CDR2 FQNEAQ. Trimming shortened V by 5 bases and J by 6 bases, and 8 bases separated the two germline ends. The length of the CDR3 is 12 residues. CDR3 sequence (DNA): TGTGCCAGCAGCCTCGACCCCAATGAGCAGTTCTTC. This gives the protein CASSLDPNEQFF.

The genes are TRBV11-2 and TRBJ1-6, with a tentative D call TRBD1 (5 bases). This CDR3 spans 13 amino acids. V gave up 5 bases and J gave up 10 bases, with 12 bases separating them. The germline gives CDR1 SGHAT, CDR2 FQNNGV. CDR3 DNA sequence: TGTGCCAGCAGCAGTGGACAAATCTCACCCCTCCACTTT. This sequence encodes CASSSGQISPLHF.

The chain employs TRBV6-2 or TRBV6-3 and TRBJ2-7, with TRBD1 identical over 7 bases. The J segment lost 4 bases and the V segment lost 4 bases, leaving 4 bases of the junction unmatched. This CDR3 has 13 residues. CDR1 and CDR2 from the germline V gene are MNHEY and SVGEGT. CDR3 protein: CASSSSDRYEQYF. CDR3 nucleotides: TGTGCCAGCAGTTCCTCGGACAGGTACGAGCAGTACTTC.